One sample yielded the 12 T cell receptor beta chains listed below, sequenced in a study of cytomegalovirus exposure and HLA in healthy donors. Use of 60 Vbeta and 13 Jbeta primers characterized the PCR. Only in-frame clones appear in the TCRdb table, and some are missing; sequencing was by immunoSEQ multiplex PCR. This table has 150,000 to 200,000 clones, 80% to 85% appearing once. Sequenced: PBMCs. Receptors were obtained from a woman aged 40 to 50 in good health and CMV-seronegative.

As DNA, the CDR3 is TGTGCCAGCAGTGAAGGGCGGGAAAACATTCAGTACTTC. Its protein is CASSEGRENIQYF. This chain connects TRBV2 to TRBJ2-4, with TRBD2 as a possible D gene (5 bases). The germline V and J ends were trimmed by 1 base and 5 bases, with 6 bases remaining between them. The V gene's germline CDR1 is SNHLY and CDR2 FYNNEI. The CDR3 consists of 13 residues.

CDR3 bases: TGTGCCAGCAGCTTAGGTCGGGAGGGCGAACATACGCAGTATTTT. This translates into CASSLGREGEHTQYF. The chain joins TRBV11-3 to TRBJ2-3; 8 nucleotides line up with TRBD2. In germline, CDR1 is SGHNT, CDR2 YENEEA. The V gene end was trimmed by 1 base and the J gene end by 7 bases; junction bases not matched to a gene: 7. This CDR3 comprises 15 residues.

The CDR3 spells CASSSTYQSTGGETQYF. CDR3 coding DNA: TGTGCCAGCAGCTCCACTTACCAATCGACAGGGGGAGAGACCCAGTACTTC. The chain is built from TRBV11-3 and TRBJ2-5, with TRBD1 identical over 9 bases. The germline gives CDR1 SGHNT, CDR2 YENEEA. The CDR3 sequence is 17 residues long. The trim removed 4 bases at V and 4 bases at J, leaving 13 bases unmatched. The whole variable domain, filled in from reference TRBV11-3 and TRBJ2-5, reads EAGVVQSPRYKIIEKKQPVAFWCNPISGHNTLYWYLQNLGQGPELLIRYENEEAVDDSQLPKDRFSAERLKGVDSTLKIQPAELGDSAVYLCASSSTYQSTGGETQYFGPGTRLLVL.

The chain uses TRBV6-5 and TRBJ2-7, with D possibly matching TRBD2 (5 bases). Germline V CDR1 and CDR2: MNHEY, SVGAGI. The CDR3 runs 14 residues. With 6 bases removed from V and 2 bases from J, the gap between germline ends came to 14 bases. The CDR3 is CASRPLGLPYEQYV. In DNA, the CDR3 is TGTGCCAGCAGGCCCCTTGGACTGCCCTACGAGCAGTACGTC.

This sequence joins TRBV11-2 and TRBJ1-4, with 10 bases lining up with TRBD1. Germline loops: CDR1 SGHAT, CDR2 FQNNGV. J gave up 8 bases and V 5 bases, and 5 bases lay outside the gene matches. The CDR3 is 14 amino acids. CDR3 region: CASSRDRGGEKLFF. The CDR3 region has the DNA TGTGCCAGCAGCCGGGACAGGGGAGGAGAAAAACTGTTTTTT.

The chain has TRBV30 and TRBJ1-3; 7 positions match TRBD1. Germline-derived CDR1 and CDR2 are GTSNPN and SVGIG (reference sequence). Trimming at V came to 0 bases and at J to 3 bases, leaving 5 bases not matched to a gene. The CDR3 length is 15 residues. CDR3 protein: CAWSVHRGGGNTIYF. CDR3 DNA sequence: TGTGCCTGGAGTGTACACAGGGGAGGTGGAAACACCATATATTTT.

The V gene is TRBV7-2, the J gene TRBJ1-2; a weak D match, TRBD1 (6 bases). This CDR3 is built from 15 residues. Germline CDR1 is SGHTA and CDR2 is FQGNSA. V gave up 3 bases and J gave up 5 bases, with 16 bases separating them. The CDR3 spells CASSFQTGERYGYTF. CDR3 nucleotides: TGTGCCAGCAGCTTCCAGACAGGCGAAAGATATGGCTACACCTTC.

The chain links TRBV10-3 to TRBJ2-1; the D is unclear. Germline V gene data show CDR1 as ENHRY and CDR2 as SYGVKD. Trimming took 7 bases from V and 5 from J, leaving 6 bases between them. The CDR3 runs to 11 residues. The CDR3 loop is CAIKIDNEQFF. The CDR3, as DNA: TGTGCCATCAAGATAGACAATGAGCAGTTCTTC.

The V gene is TRBV6-1, the J gene TRBJ1-3; D uncertain. Between the trimmed V and J ends, which lost 5 bases and 0 bases, there was a span of 11 bases. This CDR3 has 15 residues. From germline, CDR1 is MNHNS and CDR2 SASEGT. This CDR3 is CASSKDTSSGNTIYF. CDR3 DNA sequence: TGTGCCAGCAGTAAAGACACCTCCTCTGGAAACACCATATATTTT.

V usage is TRBV5-6 and J usage is TRBJ2-2; TRBD1 agrees at 10 bases. The V gene's germline CDR1 is SGHDT and CDR2 YYEEEE. This CDR3 contains 16 residues. Trimming removed 2 bases from V and 0 bases from J; junction bases left unmatched: 1. The CDR3 reads CASSFGTGANTGELFF. CDR3 DNA sequence: TGTGCCAGCAGCTTTGGGACAGGGGCGAACACCGGGGAGCTGTTTTTT. Full variable domain (outside the CDR3, taken from reference TRBV5-6 and TRBJ2-2): DAGVTQSPTHLIKTRGQQVTLRCSPKSGHDTVSWYQQALGQGPQFIFQYYEEEERQRGNFPDRFSGHQFPNYSSELNVNALLLGDSALYLCASSFGTGANTGELFFGEGSRLTVL.

This clone appeared a single time. The V and J genes are TRBV9 and TRBJ2-2; 11 bases map to TRBD2. The CDR3 has 16 amino acids. The V and J ends lost 4 bases and 2 bases, in that order; junction bases with no gene match: 4. The germline CDR1 and CDR2 sequences are SGDLS and YYNGEE. CDR3 protein: CASSIGLAGNTGELFF. The CDR3 DNA follows: TGTGCCAGCAGCATAGGACTAGCGGGTAACACCGGGGAGCTGTTTTTT. The whole variable domain, filled in from reference TRBV9 and TRBJ2-2, reads DSGVTQTPKHLITATGQRVTLRCSPRSGDLSVYWYQQSLDQGLQFLIQYYNGEERAKGNILERFSAQQFPDLHSELNLSSLELGDSALYFCASSIGLAGNTGELFFGEGSRLTVL.

The chain recombines TRBV6-5 with TRBJ2-3, with TRBD2 matching over 10 bases. CDR1 is MNHEY and CDR2 is SVGAGI in the germline V gene. The V and J ends lost 10 bases and 4 bases, in that order; junction bases with no gene match: 8. The CDR3 length is 14 residues. CDR3 coding DNA: TGTGCCACGAGATTAGCGGGAGGACCAGATACGCAGTATTTT. Residues: CATRLAGGPDTQYF.